The 20 T cell receptor beta chains listed next were all sequenced from one sample in a study of monozygotic twins with cystic fibrosis. Clones were sequenced by immunoSEQ multiplex PCR, and TCRdb holds only the in-frame ones, with some missing. The repertoire holds about 9,600 clones, with roughly nine tenths as singletons. Input material: blood. The receptors were gathered from a boy younger than 10 with cystic fibrosis.

This chain uses TRBV7-9 with TRBJ1-1; D gene ambiguous. CDR3 length equals 14 residues. CDR1 and CDR2 (germline): SEHNR, FQNEAQ (reference sequence). The V and J ends lost 1 base and 7 bases respectively, with 13 bases between them. The CDR3 loop reads CASSLVMDPNEAFF. CDR3 DNA: TGTGCCAGCAGCTTAGTGATGGATCCTAATGAAGCTTTCTTT.

Concerning this clone itself: The sample carries other DNA sequences with the same CDR3. V and J are TRBV10-3 and TRBJ1-1; no clear D gene. Germline CDR1 reads ENHRY; CDR2 reads SYGVKD. This CDR3 spans 11 amino acids. Trimming removed 6 bases at V and 2 bases at J, with 4 bases between. The CDR3 sequence is CAISANTEAFF. For the CDR3, the DNA is TGTGCCATCAGCGCAAACACTGAAGCTTTCTTT.

The chain recombines TRBV19 with TRBJ1-5, with D possibly TRBD1 on 5 matching bases. The ends were cut back, 7 bases at V and 9 bases at J, with 10 bases in the middle. CDR3 length: 11 residues. Germline V CDR1 and CDR2: LNHDA, SQIVND (reference sequence). In DNA form, the CDR3 reads TGTGCCAGTAAGGGCGGGGGGCCCCAGCATTTT. Its protein product is CASKGGGPQHF.

The V gene is TRBV6-5, the J gene TRBJ2-4, with 15 bases lining up with TRBD2. Looked up from germline, CDR1 is MNHEY and CDR2 is SVGAGI. Trimming at V came to 6 bases and at J to 5 bases, leaving 2 bases not matched to a gene. CDR3 size: 15 residues. The CDR3 region is CASRGLAGGENIQYF. The CDR3 nucleotides are TGTGCCAGCAGGGGACTAGCGGGGGGCGAAAACATTCAGTACTTC.

The gene calls are TRBV7-8 and TRBJ1-5; tentative D call: TRBD1 (5 bases). Germline V lookup: CDR1 SGHVS, CDR2 FQNEAQ. The CDR3 has 21 amino acids. V was cut by 5 bases and J by 7 bases, with 36 bases left in between. CDR3 nucleotide sequence: TGTGCCAGCAGCCCGAAATTTATAGGAGATCCGGGACGGCCGACTCTACAGCCCCAGCATTTT. Residues: CASSPKFIGDPGRPTLQPQHF.

J is TRBJ1-1 and V is TRBV6-1, with unresolved D. V was clipped by 2 bases and J by 7 bases, with 14 bases between them. The CDR3 consists of 14 residues. Germline V gene lookup returns CDR1 MNHNS and CDR2 SASEGT. Here the CDR3 reads CASSERPILIEAFF. The DNA for the CDR3 is TGTGCCAGCAGTGAACGCCCCATTCTCATTGAAGCTTTCTTT.

V gene TRBV2 combines with J gene TRBJ1-4; TRBD1 matches at 10 bases. This CDR3 region has 14 residues. From germline, CDR1 is SNHLY and CDR2 FYNNEI. J lost 7 bases, V lost 6 bases, and 5 bases had no gene match. CDR3 sequence: CASRMTGGSEKLFF. The CDR3, as DNA: TGTGCCAGCAGAATGACAGGGGGCAGTGAAAAACTGTTTTTT.

The chain links TRBV2 to TRBJ1-6; 12 nucleotides agree with TRBD1. From germline, CDR1 is SNHLY and CDR2 FYNNEI. The V and J ends lost 4 bases and 2 bases, in that order; junction bases with no gene match: 9. The CDR3 has 19 amino acids. For the CDR3, the DNA is TGTGCCAGCAGTGCTCCCCGGGACAGGGGGCTAGCCTATAATTCACCCCTCCACTTT. It is translated as CASSAPRDRGLAYNSPLHF.

This clone was observed a single time. V gene TRBV9 combines with J gene TRBJ2-7; D unresolved. This CDR3 has 13 residues. V was cut by 4 bases and J by 5 bases, with 13 bases left in between. CDR1 and CDR2 (germline): SGDLS, YYNGEE. CDR3 sequence reads: CASSPFVEDEQYF. DNA of the CDR3: TGTGCCAGCAGCCCATTTGTAGAAGACGAGCAGTACTTC.

This chain uses TRBV27 with TRBJ1-1; unclear D gene. Trimming shortened V by 2 bases and J by 0 bases, and 10 bases separated the two germline ends. Germline CDR1 MNHEY, CDR2 SMNVEV (reference sequence). The CDR3 has 15 amino acids. For the CDR3, the DNA is TGTGCCAGCAGTTTAGGACCCGGGGTGAACACTGAAGCTTTCTTT. Residues: CASSLGPGVNTEAFF.

The chain carries TRBV30 and TRBJ1-6, with D unclear. This CDR3 spans 17 amino acids. V shed 2 bases and J shed 7 bases, with 21 bases lying between them. The germline CDR1 and CDR2 sequences are GTSNPN and SVGIG (reference sequence). This CDR3 reads CAWSLPHGRLGNSPLHF. The CDR3 DNA sequence: TGTGCCTGGAGTCTCCCCCATGGGCGTCTAGGCAATTCACCCCTCCACTTT.

The chain carries TRBV5-1 and TRBJ2-1, with 11 nucleotides matching TRBD2. V was clipped by 3 bases and J by 7 bases; unmatched bases: 6. The V gene's germline CDR1 is SGHRS and CDR2 YFSETQ. The CDR3 loop spans 15 amino acids. CDR3 loop: CASSYSGTSGNEQFF. For the CDR3, the DNA is TGCGCCAGCAGCTACTCCGGGACTAGCGGAAATGAGCAGTTCTTC.

This clone has more than one count but fewer than ten. This chain joins TRBV7-3 and TRBJ1-2; 11 nucleotides line up with TRBD1. CDR1 is SGHTA and CDR2 is FQGTGA in the germline V gene. The trim removed 5 bases at V and 4 bases at J, leaving 3 bases unmatched. The CDR3 is made up of 14 amino acids. The CDR3 reads CASSPGTGGYGYTF. CDR3 bases: TGTGCCAGCAGCCCCGGGACAGGGGGCTATGGCTACACCTTC.

This clone came up once. The V gene is TRBV5-4, the J gene TRBJ2-1; D remains unclear. CDR1 and CDR2 (germline): SGHNT, YYREEE (reference sequence). CDR3 length equals 16 residues. V gave up 2 bases and J gave up 3 bases, with 15 bases separating them. The CDR3 nucleotides are TGTGCCAGCAGCTTTGGCACCCCCACCTACTACAATGAGCAGTTCTTC. This codes for CASSFGTPTYYNEQFF. Full variable domain (missing parts from reference TRBV5-4 and TRBJ2-1): ETGVTQSPTHLIKTRGQQVTLRCSSQSGHNTVSWYQQALGQGPQFIFQYYREEENGRGNFPPRFSGLQFPNYSSELNVNALELDDSALYLCASSFGTPTYYNEQFFGPGTRLTVL.

This clone was seen a few times. The chain combines TRBV29-1 with TRBJ1-5; 7 bases are shared with TRBD1. CDR3 length equals 12 residues. Per germline, CDR1 SQVTM and CDR2 ANQGSEA. Losses at the gene ends were 7 bases for V and 5 bases for J; bases not matched to a gene: 5. Here the CDR3 reads CSATGLYQPQHF. The CDR3 coding sequence is TGCAGCGCGACAGGGCTCTATCAGCCCCAGCATTTT. The whole variable domain, filled in from reference TRBV29-1 and TRBJ1-5, reads SAVISQKPSRDICQRGTSLTIQCQVDSQVTMMFWYRQQPGQSLTLIATANQGSEATYESGFVIDKFPISRPNLTFSTLTVSNMSPEDSSIYLCSATGLYQPQHFGDGTRLSIL.

V and J are TRBV29-1 and TRBJ1-1; D is possibly TRBD1 (6 bases). Trimming removed 1 base from V and 3 bases from J, with 15 bases in between. Germline CDR1 SQVTM, CDR2 ANQGSEA. The CDR3 extends over 15 amino acids. CDR3 DNA sequence: TGCAGCGTTGAAGTAGGGGGAGTGAAGGACACTGAAGCTTTCTTT. Translating gives CSVEVGGVKDTEAFF. Using reference TRBV29-1 and TRBJ1-1 for the parts outside the CDR3, the full variable domain is SAVISQKPSRDICQRGTSLTIQCQVDSQVTMMFWYRQQPGQSLTLIATANQGSEATYESGFVIDKFPISRPNLTFSTLTVSNMSPEDSSIYLCSVEVGGVKDTEAFFGQGTRLTVV.

This rearrangement joins TRBV6-6 to TRBJ1-1, with a weak D call TRBD1 (6 bases). V was pared by 5 bases and J by 5 bases, with 15 bases between. The CDR3 is made up of 14 amino acids. The V gene's germline CDR1 is MNHNY and CDR2 SVGAGI (reference sequence). The CDR3 nucleotides read TGTGCCAGCAGTCCCAGGGGCTTAGGGACTGAAGCTTTCTTT. Protein product: CASSPRGLGTEAFF.

CDR3 in DNA: TGCGCCAGCCGGGCCTCCGGCTATGGCTACACCTTC. Amino acids: CASRASGYGYTF. The rearrangement links TRBV5-1 to TRBJ1-2, with D hard to call. Trimming removed 7 bases at V and 4 bases at J, with 11 bases between. The CDR3 length is 12 residues. Germline lookup yields CDR1 SGHRS and CDR2 YFSETQ.

Here the CDR3 reads CASSQVDRASNEKLFF. The CDR3 DNA is TGCGCCAGCAGCCAAGTGGACAGGGCCAGCAATGAAAAACTGTTTTTT. This chain joins TRBV4-3 and TRBJ1-4; TRBD1 matches at 8 bases. This CDR3 comprises 16 residues. In germline, CDR1 is LGHNA, CDR2 YSLEER. V lost 1 base, J lost 5 bases, and 6 bases stayed unmatched.

This chain joins TRBV20-1 and TRBJ2-1, with D tentatively TRBD1 (5 bases). The germline V gene encodes CDR1 DFQATT and CDR2 SNEGSKA (reference sequence). The CDR3 covers 11 residues. Between the trimmed V and J ends, which lost 1 base and 10 bases, there was a span of 8 bases. The CDR3 region has the DNA TGCAGTGCTAGAGTGGACATCGAGCAGTTCTTC. Translating gives CSARVDIEQFF.